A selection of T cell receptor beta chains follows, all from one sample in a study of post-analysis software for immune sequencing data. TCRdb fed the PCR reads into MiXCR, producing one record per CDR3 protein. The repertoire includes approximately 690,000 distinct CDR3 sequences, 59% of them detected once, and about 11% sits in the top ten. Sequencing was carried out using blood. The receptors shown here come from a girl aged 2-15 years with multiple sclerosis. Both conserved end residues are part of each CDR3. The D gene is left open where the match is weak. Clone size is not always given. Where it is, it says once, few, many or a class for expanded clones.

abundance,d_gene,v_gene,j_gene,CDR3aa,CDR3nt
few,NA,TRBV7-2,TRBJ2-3,CASSPQGMATDTQYF,TGTGCCAGCAGTCCCCAGGGGATGGCCACAGATACGCAGTATTTT
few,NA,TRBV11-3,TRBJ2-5,CASSPLDGQETQYF,TGTGCCAGCAGCCCTCTAGATGGGCAAGAGACCCAGTACTTC
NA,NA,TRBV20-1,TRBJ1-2,CSAGTRGAGGYTF,TGCAGTGCGGGTACCCGGGGGGCAGGTGGCTACACCTTC
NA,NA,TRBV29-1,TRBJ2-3,CSVERKGKRDTQYF,TGCAGCGTTGAAAGGAAGGGGAAAAGAGATACGCAGTATTTT
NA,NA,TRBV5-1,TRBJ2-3,CASSLSTIPQYF,TGCGCCAGCAGCTTGAGCACGATTCCGCAGTATTTT
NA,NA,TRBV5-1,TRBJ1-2,CASGWGGDDGYTF,TGCGCCAGCGGCTGGGGAGGGGACGACGGCTACACCTTC
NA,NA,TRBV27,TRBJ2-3,CASSESAGGDTQYF,TGTGCCAGCAGTGAATCCGCTGGGGGAGATACGCAGTATTTT
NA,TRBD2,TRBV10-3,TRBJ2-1,CAISDTSGLSYNEQFF,TGTGCCATCAGTGACACTAGCGGGCTCTCCTACAATGAGCAGTTCTTC
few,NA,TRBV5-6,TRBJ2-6,CASSRGGGANVLTF,TGTGCCAGCAGCCGGGGAGGCGGGGCCAACGTCCTGACTTTC
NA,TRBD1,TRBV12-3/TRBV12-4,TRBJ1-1,CASSPDRGRATEAFF,TGTGCCAGCAGTCCCGACAGGGGCCGTGCTACTGAAGCTTTCTTT
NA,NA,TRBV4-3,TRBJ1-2,CASSQDRSGNYGYTF,TGCGCCAGCAGCCAAGATAGATCCGGGAACTATGGCTACACCTTC
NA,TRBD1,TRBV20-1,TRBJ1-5,CSAPRTGSQPQHF,TGCAGTGCTCCTAGGACAGGGAGTCAGCCCCAGCATTTT
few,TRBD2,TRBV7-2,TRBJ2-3,CASSLAPPSGGTDTQYF,TGTGCCAGCAGCTTAGCGCCCCCTAGCGGGGGCACAGATACGCAGTATTTT
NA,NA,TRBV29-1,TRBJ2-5,CSVGSQETQYF,TGCAGCGTTGGGAGCCAAGAGACCCAGTACTTC
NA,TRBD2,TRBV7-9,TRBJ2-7,CASSLQLAGSSYEQYF,TGTGCCAGCAGCTTACAACTAGCGGGCAGCTCCTACGAGCAGTACTTC
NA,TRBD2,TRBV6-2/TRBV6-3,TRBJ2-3,CASKRGPLTDTQYF,TGTGCCAGCAAGCGGGGGCCACTCACAGATACGCAGTATTTT
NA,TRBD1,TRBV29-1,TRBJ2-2,CSVMTGPTNTGELFF,TGCAGCGTGATGACAGGGCCTACGAACACCGGGGAGCTGTTTTTT
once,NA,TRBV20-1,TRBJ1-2,CSARVGNYGYTF,TGCAGTGCTAGAGTCGGCAACTATGGCTACACCTTC
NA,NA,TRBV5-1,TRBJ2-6,CASSLDRVSSGANVLTF,TGCGCCAGCAGCTTGGACAGGGTGTCCTCTGGGGCCAACGTCCTGACTTTC
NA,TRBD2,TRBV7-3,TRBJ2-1,CASSRTSGSGVNEQFF,TGTGCCAGCAGCCGGACTAGCGGGAGTGGGGTCAATGAGCAGTTCTTC
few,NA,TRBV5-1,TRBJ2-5,CASSLDGVGTQYF,TGCGCCAGCAGCTTGGATGGGGTTGGGACCCAGTACTTC
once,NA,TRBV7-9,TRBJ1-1,CASSLVSTEAFF,TGTGCCAGCAGCTTAGTCAGTACTGAAGCTTTCTTT